Listed here is a single T cell receptor beta chain. The antigen is undetermined. This record comes from a study of shared clonotypes between healthy human individuals. Study summary: Each donor contributed plates that comprised three CD4 naive, three CD4 memory, two CD8 naive and one CD8 memory.

Every immunoSEQ plate was one replicate of a subset's evenly spread DNA. The table came from immunoSEQ multiplex PCR; TCRdb's copy has only in-frame clones and leaves some out. The sample shows roughly 680,000 clones, roughly two thirds of them seen only once. Study-wide results and caveats: Large depth notwithstanding, sorted-subset sequencing proved incomplete by rarefaction.

V lost 2 bases and J lost 4, with 11 bases in between. The CDR3 extends over 14 amino acids. Per germline, CDR1 SEHNR and CDR2 FQNEAQ (reference sequence). The chain joins TRBV7-9 to TRBJ1-1; D is ambiguous. The receptor was derived from a woman under 40 in good health. Material: memory CD4+ T cells sorted from blood. Subset noted: CD45RA-negative fraction. The CDR3 reads CASSLYGIGTEAFF. DNA of the CDR3: TGTGCCAGCAGCTTATATGGGATTGGCACTGAAGCTTTCTTT.